This T cell receptor beta chain stems from a study of blood T cell repertoires in COVID-19 (dated by TCRdb to 2018 to 2021). Background on the whole study: Samples covering the acute and convalescent phases of COVID-19 were provided by collaborators in the United States, Italy and Spain. The prospective study material was composed of cDNA or gDNA derived from T cells, B-cell-depleted T cells, or PBMCs. Deeply sampled blood TCRbeta repertoires from subjects exposed to, actively infected with, or recovered from COVID-19 were included in the dataset. The repertoires were released in a freely available public database meant as a resource for research on the immune response to SARS-CoV-2. Samples came from the ongoing ImmuneRACE study (first 160 participants) plus 1,254 subjects from 6 global collaborators. The sample metadata nearly always contained a de-identified subject ID, COVID-19 status, age in years and sex. Where HLA class I and class II types were available, the types were taken from metadata supplied by the sample provider, not from assay-based typing.

There are 17 amino acids in the CDR3, from cysteine to phenylalanine inclusive. Left in the record is the CDR3 DNA by itself, 51 bases read in frame from the first base. The junction carries 18 bases between V and J, which are trimmed by 3 bases and 1 base respectively. CDR1 is given as LNHDA and CDR2 as SQIVND, both from the germline V gene (reference sequence). On the study overall, not on this receptor specifically: The quantity of clinical and demographic metadata differed by source and by participant and was supplied without curation.

TCRbeta CDR3 regions were amplified from genomic DNA by means of the immunoSEQ Assay, a bias-controlled multiplex PCR. In the authors' own workflow: The number of nucleated cells in each sample was estimated from the amplification of reference gene primers within the assay. Sequence reads were collapsed and filtered to measure the absolute abundance of every unique TCRbeta CDR3 rearrangement. For each sample, productive Simpson clonality was calculated as the square root of Simpson's diversity index over productive rearrangements. The table comes from immuneACCESS by way of TCRdb, which keeps in-frame sequences with V and J called. Part of the clones is missing from these tables; in studies checked, under half for an unresolved V gene and the rest for unknown reasons. D and trimming were read from the DNA, whereas the V and J calls and clone size are those reported in that table. Recorded for this sample are approximately 360,000 clones; around 91% of them occurred a single time. The ten most abundant clones make up around 7% of the sample.

The collaborating institutions used their own protocols to collect whole blood in K2EDTA tubes. For TCRbeta analysis, collaborators shipped samples in one of three forms: frozen whole blood, isolated PBMCs, or DNA extracted from either of those sample types. Details on this clone: No cognate antigen has been identified for it. Per-nucleotide qualities are absent, and no much larger clonotype sits a single base away.

Sequencing used peripheral blood. This clonotype was obtained from a man between 18 and 35 years old with active or convalescent COVID-19. The V and J segments used are TRBV19 and TRBJ1-1; the D gene cannot be resolved reliably. DNA sequence: TGTGCCAGTAGTATGGCCCAAGGCAGCGACGAGAACACTGAAGCTTTCTTT. This is translated as CASSMAQGSDENTEAFF.